A single sample is the source of the 2 T cell receptor beta chains below, sequenced in a study of read filtering for tumor transcriptome and immune sequencing. From roughly 390 ng of RNA, a library with molecular barcoded alpha/delta and beta/gamma adaptors was made. TCRdb processed the reads anew with MiXCR; each CDR3 protein has one entry. This table holds 94,000 or so distinct CDR3 sequences, more than 9% found once. The sequenced sample was a population of CD138-negative cells sorted from bone marrow. Receptor source: a donor at least 40 years old with multiple myeloma.

In its sample, this clonotype was seen many times. The chain is built from TRBV3-2 and TRBJ2-7. TRBV3-2 is designated a pseudogene. CDR3 length: 13 amino acids. As DNA, the CDR3 is TGTGCCAGCAGCCGAGGTAACTCCTACGAGCAGTACTTC. It encodes CASSRGNSYEQYF.

This clonotype was seen ten or more times. The V gene is TRBV3-1, the J gene TRBJ1-4; no clear D. From germline, CDR1 is LGHDT and CDR2 YNNKEL (reference sequence). The CDR3 runs to 14 residues. V lost 4 bases to trimming and J lost 7 bases, with 13 bases between them. As DNA, the CDR3 is TGTGCCAGCAGCCCAACTAATAAACCTGAAAAACTGTTTTTT. Its translation: CASSPTNKPEKLFF.